The entry below describes one T cell receptor beta chain. These data originate in a study of T cell changes during pregnancy in multiple sclerosis. The germline CDR1 and CDR2 sequences are SNHLY and FYNNEI. With V trimmed by 0 bases and J by 2 bases, 14 bases remained unmatched. The CDR3 is 19 amino acids. Clones were read by immunoSEQ multiplex PCR, and TCRdb kept only the in-frame ones, dropping some. The profile shows about 93,000 clones, 85% to 95% of them singletons. The chain has TRBV2 and TRBJ2-3; TRBD2 matches at 7 bases. Sequencing was performed on peripheral blood, taken after pregnancy. The sequence came from a female donor with multiple sclerosis, enrolled in a pregnancy study. The CDR3 here is CASSEALAGVTGPTDTQYF. The CDR3 DNA reads as TGTGCCAGCAGTGAAGCGCTGGCGGGAGTTACTGGGCCCACAGATACGCAGTATTTT.